This TCR beta chain comes out of a study of T cell repertoires in cytomegalovirus infection (dated by TCRdb to 2018 to 2020). Regarding the study in general: Because public TCR beta signatures pointed to carriage of CMV infection together with the matching HLA type, the HLA type of each donor mattered for the analysis. Broad study findings and their caveats: Carriers of CMV infection plus the relevant HLA type were discriminated by the cumulative frequency of public TCR beta family members in the study cohort and in an independent roughly 400-donor cohort. The ex vivo response was dominated by HLA-C-restricted CMV-specific TCR beta clonotypes, which also provided the single most frequent clonotype in two of eight donors.

Note on this clonotype: Its specific antigen is unknown. Base qualities are not recorded, but no much larger clone differs from it by a single base.

CDR1 is given as KGHSH and CDR2 as LQKENI, both from the germline V gene. The CDR3 sequence holds 17 residues, the cysteine and phenylalanine included. Only the CDR3 portion is preserved as DNA: 51 bases, with reading frame beginning at the first base. V is pruned by 4 bases and J by 8 bases, leaving 18 bases of the junction without a gene match. Data came from an Illumina HiSeq 1500. In-frame beta chains were kept once TCRdb had trimmed the public reads at Q25 with fastp and called clones with MiXCR. Identical CDR3 proteins give one entry, which carries the most common genes and DNA. In all, the sample holds 250,000 to 300,000 distinct CDR3 sequences, and about a quarter of those were seen once. The ten largest clones capture approximately 15% of the sample.

The rearranged chain carries TRBV18 and TRBJ2-3, and 7 junctional nucleotides match TRBD2. The sample consisted of PBMCs. The receptor's source is a human donor in good health (CMV status not recorded). Some clones in this sample may be carry-over from other donors' samples. The DNA sequence is as follows: TGTGCCAGCTCACGACCTCCCGGGACTACTAAAGATGGTACGCAGTATTTT. It specifies CASSRPPGTTKDGTQYF.